A single sample is the source of the 7 T cell receptor beta chains below, sequenced in a study of cytomegalovirus exposure and HLA in healthy donors. 13 Jbeta primers and 60 Vbeta primers were used for the PCR. This table comes from immunoSEQ multiplex PCR, and its TCRdb copy is limited to in-frame clones, with some not included. In the table there are approximately 92,000 clones, 81% of which are singletons. What was sequenced was PBMCs. The receptors originated from a woman aged 65 to 85 in good health and CMV-seropositive.

This clone was counted between two and nine times. Different DNA sequences within this sample yield the same CDR3. This rearrangement joins TRBV7-9 to TRBJ2-7, with a possible D match to TRBD2 (6 bases). V was pared by 1 base and J by 0 bases, with 7 bases between. Germline-derived CDR1 and CDR2 are SEHNR and FQNEAQ (reference sequence). This CDR3 region has 14 residues. The CDR3 sequence: CASSLGGVSYEQYF. In DNA, the CDR3 is TGTGCCAGCAGCTTAGGCGGGGTCTCCTACGAGCAGTACTTC.

About this clone itself: Given a much more abundant clone one base away, this may be a read error. V and J are TRBV6-4 and TRBJ1-2; TRBD1 matches 7 bases. Germline CDR1 is MRHNA and CDR2 is SNTAGT. CDR3 length equals 13 residues. V was clipped by 3 bases and J by 4 bases; unmatched bases: 2. The CDR3 DNA reads as TGTGCCAGCAGTGAAGCAGGGGGCTATGGCTACACCTTC. Its translation: CASSEAGGYGYTF.

With regard to this clone: Relative to the germline gene, one junction end is altered; a read error may explain this. The chain combines TRBV9 with TRBJ2-2; the D is unclear. This CDR3 contains 15 residues. The germline gives CDR1 SGDLS, CDR2 YYNGEE. CDR3 coding DNA: TGTGCCAGCAGCCCATCCCCGACAAACATCGGGGAGCTGTTTTTT. This encodes CASSPSPTNIGELFF.

This chain uses TRBV11-2 with TRBJ2-7; 8 bases agree with TRBD2. The CDR3 runs 15 residues. Trimming at V came to 5 bases and at J to 3 bases, leaving 9 bases not matched to a gene. The germline gives CDR1 SGHAT, CDR2 FQNNGV. CDR3 nucleotides: TGTGCCAGCAGCCCCCGAGGAACTAGCGGCTACGAGCAGTACTTC. It encodes CASSPRGTSGYEQYF.

This clone showed up just a few times. The chain couples TRBV7-2 to TRBJ1-2; maybe TRBD1 (6 bases). This CDR3 has 14 residues. V lost 5 bases and J 6 bases, leaving 16 bases between the germline ends. The germline V gene encodes CDR1 SGHTA and CDR2 FQGNSA. For the CDR3, the DNA is TGTGCCAGCAGCCCTACACAGGGATCGAATGGCTACACCTTC. This translates into CASSPTQGSNGYTF.

V and J are TRBV7-2 and TRBJ1-2; no definite D call. Deletions cut 3 bases from V and 8 bases from J, with 13 bases between. This CDR3 is 13 amino acids long. CDR1 is SGHTA, CDR2 FQGNSA, per germline. The CDR3 DNA reads as TGTGCCAGCAGCTTTTTTGGGCCCCTCGGCTACACCTTC. This translates into CASSFFGPLGYTF.

This chain links TRBV13 with TRBJ1-6; possible D gene TRBD1, 6 bases. CDR1 is PRHDT and CDR2 is FYEKMQ in the germline V gene (reference sequence). The V end was cut by 3 bases, the J end by 7 bases, with 10 bases between. The CDR3 runs to 14 residues. The CDR3 protein is CASSFGQLNSPLHF. CDR3 coding DNA: TGTGCCAGCAGCTTCGGACAGCTCAATTCACCCCTCCACTTT.